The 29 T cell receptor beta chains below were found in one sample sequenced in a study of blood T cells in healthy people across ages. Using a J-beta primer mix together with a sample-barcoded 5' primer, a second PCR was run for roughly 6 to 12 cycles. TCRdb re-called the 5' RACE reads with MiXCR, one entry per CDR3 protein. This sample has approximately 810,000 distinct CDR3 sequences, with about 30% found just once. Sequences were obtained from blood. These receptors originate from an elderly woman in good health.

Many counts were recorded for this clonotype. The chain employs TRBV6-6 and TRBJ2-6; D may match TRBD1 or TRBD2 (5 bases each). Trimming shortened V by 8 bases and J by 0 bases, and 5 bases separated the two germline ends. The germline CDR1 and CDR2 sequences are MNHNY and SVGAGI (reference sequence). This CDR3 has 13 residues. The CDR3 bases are TGTGCCAGCGGGGGCTCTGGGGCCAACGTCCTGACTTTC. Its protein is CASGGSGANVLTF.

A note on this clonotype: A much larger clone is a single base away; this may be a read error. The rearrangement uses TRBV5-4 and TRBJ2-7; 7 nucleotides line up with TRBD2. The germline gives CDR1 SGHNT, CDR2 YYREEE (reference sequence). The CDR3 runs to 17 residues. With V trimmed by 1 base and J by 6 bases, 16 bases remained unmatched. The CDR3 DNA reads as TGTGCCAGCAGCTTGATTTCCGGGCTAGCGGCACCCTGCGAGCAGTACTTC. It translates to CASSLISGLAAPCEQYF.

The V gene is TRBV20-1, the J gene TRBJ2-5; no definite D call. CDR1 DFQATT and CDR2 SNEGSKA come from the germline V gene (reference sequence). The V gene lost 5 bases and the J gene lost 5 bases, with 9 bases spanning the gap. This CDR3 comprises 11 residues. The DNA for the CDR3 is TGCAGTGCTGAACTTCAGGAGACCCAGTACTTC. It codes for CSAELQETQYF.

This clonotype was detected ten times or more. DNA for the CDR3: TGCAGCGTTGAGGTTAGAGGGTACGAGCAGTACTTC. Translated, it gives CSVEVRGYEQYF. V gene TRBV29-1 combines with J gene TRBJ2-7; TRBD2 might be the D (5 bases). Germline CDR1 and CDR2: SQVTM and ANQGSEA. The CDR3 loop spans 12 amino acids. V was shortened by 3 bases and J by 4 bases, with 10 bases between the two germline ends.

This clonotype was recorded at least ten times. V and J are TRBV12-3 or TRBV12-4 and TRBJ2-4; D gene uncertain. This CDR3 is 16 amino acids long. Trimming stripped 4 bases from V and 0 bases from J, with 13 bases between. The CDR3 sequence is CASSSPTALAKNIQYF. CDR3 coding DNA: TGTGCCAGCAGTTCCCCGACGGCCTTAGCCAAAAACATTCAGTACTTC.

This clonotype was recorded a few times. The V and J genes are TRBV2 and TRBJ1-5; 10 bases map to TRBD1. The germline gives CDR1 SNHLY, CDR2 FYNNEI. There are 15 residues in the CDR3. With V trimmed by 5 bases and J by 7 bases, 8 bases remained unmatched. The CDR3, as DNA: TGTGCCAGCAGTAAAGACAGGGGGCCGCGGCAGCCCCAGCATTTT. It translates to CASSKDRGPRQPQHF.

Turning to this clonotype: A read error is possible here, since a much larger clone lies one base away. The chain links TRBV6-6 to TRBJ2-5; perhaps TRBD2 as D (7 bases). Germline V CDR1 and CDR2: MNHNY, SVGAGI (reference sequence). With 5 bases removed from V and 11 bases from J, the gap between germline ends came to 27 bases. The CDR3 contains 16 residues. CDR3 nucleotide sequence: TGTGCCAGCAGTGCGAGTGGACTAGTTTGGGACAATGAGCAGTACTTC. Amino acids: CASSASGLVWDNEQYF.

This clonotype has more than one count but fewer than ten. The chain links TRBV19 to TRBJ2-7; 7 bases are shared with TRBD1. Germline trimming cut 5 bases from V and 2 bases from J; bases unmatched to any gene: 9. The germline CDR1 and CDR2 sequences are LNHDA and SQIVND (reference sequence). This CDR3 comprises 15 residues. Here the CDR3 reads CASSSQGSVTYEQYF. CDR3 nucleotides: TGTGCCAGTAGTTCACAGGGGAGCGTAACCTACGAGCAGTACTTC.

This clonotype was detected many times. The CDR3 here is CSVGEQGADYGYTF. The CDR3 DNA follows: TGCAGCGTTGGAGAACAGGGGGCGGACTATGGCTACACCTTC. The V gene is TRBV29-1, the J gene TRBJ1-2; TRBD1 aligns across 9 bases. CDR1 is SQVTM and CDR2 is ANQGSEA in the germline V gene. V dropped 4 bases and J dropped 3; count of bases not matched to a gene: 6. The CDR3 runs 14 residues.

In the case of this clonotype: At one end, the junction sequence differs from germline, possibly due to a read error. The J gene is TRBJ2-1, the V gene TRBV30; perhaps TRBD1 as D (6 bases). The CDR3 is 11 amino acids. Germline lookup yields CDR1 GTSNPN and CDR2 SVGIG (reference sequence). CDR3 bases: TGTGCCTGGAGTAAGGGGGTTGAGCGGTTCTTC. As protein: CAWSKGVERFF.

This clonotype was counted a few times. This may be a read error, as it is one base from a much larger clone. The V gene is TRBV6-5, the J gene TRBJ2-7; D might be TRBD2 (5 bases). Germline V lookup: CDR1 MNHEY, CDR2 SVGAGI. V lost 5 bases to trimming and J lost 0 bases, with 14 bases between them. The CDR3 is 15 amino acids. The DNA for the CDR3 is TGTGCCAGCAGTGCCCCGAGGGTTACCTCCTACGAGCAGTACTTC. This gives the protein CASSAPRVTSYEQYF.

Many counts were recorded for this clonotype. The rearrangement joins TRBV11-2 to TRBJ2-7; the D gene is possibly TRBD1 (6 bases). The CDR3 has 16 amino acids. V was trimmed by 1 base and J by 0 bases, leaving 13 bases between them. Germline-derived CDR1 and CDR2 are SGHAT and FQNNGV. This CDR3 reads CASSLVSQGSSYEQYF. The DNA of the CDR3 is TGTGCCAGCAGCTTAGTTAGTCAGGGGAGCTCCTACGAGCAGTACTTC.

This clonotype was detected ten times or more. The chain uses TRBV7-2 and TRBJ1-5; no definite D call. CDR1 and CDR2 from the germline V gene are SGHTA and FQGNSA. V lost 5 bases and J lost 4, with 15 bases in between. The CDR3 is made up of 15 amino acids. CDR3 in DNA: TGTGCCAGCAGCCCAGAGACGCTTAGAAATCAGCCCCAGCATTTT. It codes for CASSPETLRNQPQHF.

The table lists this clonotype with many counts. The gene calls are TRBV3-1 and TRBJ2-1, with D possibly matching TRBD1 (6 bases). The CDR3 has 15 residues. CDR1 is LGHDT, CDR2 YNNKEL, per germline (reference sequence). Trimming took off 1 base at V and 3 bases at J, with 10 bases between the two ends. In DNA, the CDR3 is TGTGCCAGCAGCCAAGCCCCCAGGGGCTACAATGAGCAGTTCTTC. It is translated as CASSQAPRGYNEQFF.

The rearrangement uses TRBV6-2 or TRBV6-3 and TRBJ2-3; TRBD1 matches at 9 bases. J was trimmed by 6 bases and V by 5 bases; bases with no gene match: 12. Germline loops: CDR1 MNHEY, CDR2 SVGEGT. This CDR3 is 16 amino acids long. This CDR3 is CASSTPGQGFLDTQYF. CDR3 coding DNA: TGTGCCAGCAGTACGCCGGGACAGGGTTTTTTGGATACGCAGTATTTT.

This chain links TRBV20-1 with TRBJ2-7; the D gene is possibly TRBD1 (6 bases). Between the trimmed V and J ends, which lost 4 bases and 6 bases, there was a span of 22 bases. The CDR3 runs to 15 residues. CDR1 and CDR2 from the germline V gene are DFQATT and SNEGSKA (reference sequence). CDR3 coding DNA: TGCAGTGCTAAAGGGGGTCCGAACTCCCCCCGCGAGCAGTACTTC. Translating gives CSAKGGPNSPREQYF.

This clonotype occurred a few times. CDR3 sequence reads: CAIRGQGKDTEAFF. As DNA, the CDR3 is TGTGCCATCAGGGGACAGGGGAAGGACACTGAAGCTTTCTTT. The genes are TRBV10-3 and TRBJ1-1; 10 nucleotides line up with TRBD1. Germline CDR1 ENHRY, CDR2 SYGVKD. The CDR3 covers 14 residues. V was pared by 6 bases and J by 3 bases, with 4 bases of the junction left unmatched.

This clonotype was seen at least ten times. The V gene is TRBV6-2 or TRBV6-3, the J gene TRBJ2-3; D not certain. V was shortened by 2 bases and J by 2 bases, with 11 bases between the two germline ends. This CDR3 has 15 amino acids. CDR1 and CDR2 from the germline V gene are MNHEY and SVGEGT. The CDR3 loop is CASSYAGQNTDTQYF. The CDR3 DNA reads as TGTGCCAGCAGTTACGCCGGTCAAAACACAGATACGCAGTATTTT.

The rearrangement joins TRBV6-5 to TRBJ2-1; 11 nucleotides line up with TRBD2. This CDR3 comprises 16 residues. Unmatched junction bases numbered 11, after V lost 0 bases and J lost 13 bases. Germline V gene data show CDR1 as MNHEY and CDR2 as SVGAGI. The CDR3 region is CASSYSKTSGAETQFF. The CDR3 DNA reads TGTGCCAGCAGTTACTCGAAGACTAGCGGGGCCGAGACCCAGTTCTTC.

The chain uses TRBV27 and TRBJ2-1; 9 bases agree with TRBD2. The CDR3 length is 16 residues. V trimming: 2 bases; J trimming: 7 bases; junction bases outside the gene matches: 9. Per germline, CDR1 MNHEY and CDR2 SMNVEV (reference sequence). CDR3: CASSLVEGGGVNEQFF. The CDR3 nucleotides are TGTGCCAGCAGTTTAGTGGAGGGCGGGGGGGTAAATGAGCAGTTCTTC.

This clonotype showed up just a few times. The CDR3: CASTPRGGRPNTGELFF. The DNA of the CDR3 is TGTGCCAGCACCCCCCGAGGGGGGCGACCGAACACCGGGGAGCTGTTTTTT. The rearrangement uses TRBV28 and TRBJ2-2; D is possibly TRBD1 or TRBD2 (6 bases each). The germline V and J ends were trimmed by 7 bases and 0 bases, with 18 bases remaining between them. The germline V gene has CDR1 MDHEN and CDR2 SYDVKM. The CDR3 covers 17 residues.

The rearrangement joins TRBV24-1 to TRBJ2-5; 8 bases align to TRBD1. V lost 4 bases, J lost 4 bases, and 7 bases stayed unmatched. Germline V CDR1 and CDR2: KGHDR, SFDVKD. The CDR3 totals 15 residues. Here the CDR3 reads CATSDGQGVVETQYF. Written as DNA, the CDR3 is TGTGCCACCAGTGACGGACAGGGAGTGGTAGAGACCCAGTACTTC.

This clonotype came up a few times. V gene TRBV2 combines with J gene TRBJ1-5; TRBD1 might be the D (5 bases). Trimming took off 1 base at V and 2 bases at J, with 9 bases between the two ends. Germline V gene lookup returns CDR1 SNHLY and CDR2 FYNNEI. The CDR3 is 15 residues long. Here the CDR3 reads CASSEGAGRNQPQHF. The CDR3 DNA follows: TGTGCCAGCAGTGAAGGTGCAGGGCGCAATCAGCCCCAGCATTTT.

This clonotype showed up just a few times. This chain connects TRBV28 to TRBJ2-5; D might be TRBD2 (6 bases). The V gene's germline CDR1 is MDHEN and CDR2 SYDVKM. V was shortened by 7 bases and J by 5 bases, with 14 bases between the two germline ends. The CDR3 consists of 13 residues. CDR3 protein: CASTPRREETQYF. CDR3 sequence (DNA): TGTGCCAGCACTCCCCGACGGGAGGAGACCCAGTACTTC.

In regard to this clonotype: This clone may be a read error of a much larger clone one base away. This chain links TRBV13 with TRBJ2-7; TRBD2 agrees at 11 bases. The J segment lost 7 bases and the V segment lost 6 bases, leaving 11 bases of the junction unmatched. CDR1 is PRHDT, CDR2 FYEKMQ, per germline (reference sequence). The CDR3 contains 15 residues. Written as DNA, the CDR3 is TGTGCCAGCAGGACTAGCGGGGAAAACTACAATGAGCAGTACTTC. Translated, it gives CASRTSGENYNEQYF.

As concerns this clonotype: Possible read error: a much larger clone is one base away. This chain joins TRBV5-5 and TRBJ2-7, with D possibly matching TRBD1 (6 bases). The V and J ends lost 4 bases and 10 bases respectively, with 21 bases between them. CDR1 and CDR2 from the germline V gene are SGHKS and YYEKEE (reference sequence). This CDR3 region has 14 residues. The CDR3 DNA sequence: TGTGCCAGCAGCCGTGGGACAAACCAAGAGCCCCAGTACTTC. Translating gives CASSRGTNQEPQYF.

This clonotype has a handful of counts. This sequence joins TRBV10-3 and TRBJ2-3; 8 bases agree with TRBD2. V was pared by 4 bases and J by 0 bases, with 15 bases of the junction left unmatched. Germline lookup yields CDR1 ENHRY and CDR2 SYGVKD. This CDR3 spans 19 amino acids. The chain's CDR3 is CAISGTSGTRLTSTDTQYF. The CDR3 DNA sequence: TGTGCCATCAGTGGTACTAGCGGAACCCGACTTACTAGCACAGATACGCAGTATTTT.

CDR3 residues: CASRPGTGVSTQYF. The CDR3 bases are TGTGCCAGTAGGCCCGGGACAGGTGTCAGTACGCAGTATTTT. The chain employs TRBV2 and TRBJ2-3, with 8 bases lining up with TRBD1. V was clipped by 9 bases and J by 8 bases; unmatched bases: 13. This CDR3 region has 14 residues. CDR1 SNHLY and CDR2 FYNNEI come from the germline V gene.

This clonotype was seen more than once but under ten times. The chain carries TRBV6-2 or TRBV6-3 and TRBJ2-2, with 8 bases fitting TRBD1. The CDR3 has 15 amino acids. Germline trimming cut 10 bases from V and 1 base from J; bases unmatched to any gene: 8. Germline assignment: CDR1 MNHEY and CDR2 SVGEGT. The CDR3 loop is CAISTGALNTGELFF. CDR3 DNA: TGTGCCATCTCGACAGGGGCTTTGAACACCGGGGAGCTGTTTTTT.